A selection of T cell receptor beta chains follows, all from one sample in a study of blood T cell repertoires in COVID-19. Repertoires were generated with immunoSEQ multiplex PCR, while TCRdb's copy carries only in-frame clones and drops some. The table includes over 350,000 clones, roughly 89% detected once. The sequenced sample was peripheral blood. These receptors originate from a woman aged 25-40 years with acute or convalescent COVID-19. Both conserved end residues are part of each CDR3.

j_call v_call cdr3_aa
TRBJ2-7 TRBV7-9 CASSLVAYEQYF
TRBJ2-2 TRBV6-5 CASARSGTGELFF
TRBJ2-1 TRBV6-5 CASRGQRHNEQFF
TRBJ2-1 TRBV29-1 CGTVTYNEQFF
TRBJ2-3 TRBV6-5 CASSLAGGRTDTQYF
TRBJ2-7 TRBV2 CASKQGIKTYEQYF
TRBJ2-3 TRBV27 CASTPRRSLYTQYF
TRBJ2-5 TRBV7-9 CASSLVVGGGAGETQYF
TRBJ1-2 TRBV5-1 CASSLPQGGGYTF
TRBJ1-6 TRBV3-1/TRBV3-2 CASSQGAGYTYNSPLHF
TRBJ1-4 TRBV11-2 CASSRREVGEKLFF
TRBJ2-2 TRBV27 CATVSSANTGELFF
TRBJ1-2 TRBV7-9 CASSLGPGQGAGYTF
TRBJ2-7 TRBV6-5 CASRRTGVYEQYF
TRBJ1-1 TRBV20-1 CSASSGRGSGTEAFF
TRBJ1-2 TRBV2 CASIAVLRDSIYF
TRBJ2-7 TRBV4-1 CASSQDRNRVAVEQYF
TRBJ1-3 TRBV5-1 CASSLAGGRFGNTIYF
TRBJ1-1 TRBV7-2 CASSLGQGNTEAFF
TRBJ1-5 TRBV7-2 CASSPWDGAQPQHF
TRBJ2-5 TRBV5-4 CASSLGTGQETQYF
TRBJ2-5 TRBV5-1 CASSRDTTGTEQETQYF
TRBJ2-2 TRBV19 CASSLVQGGVGELFF
TRBJ2-7 TRBV7-8 CASSLVGRSSRDYEQYF
TRBJ2-3 TRBV14 CASSQDRAYTDTQYF
TRBJ1-6 TRBV7-3 CASSLMSGGDSPLHF
TRBJ1-4 TRBV3-1/TRBV3-2 CASRLQGTNEKLFF
TRBJ2-2 TRBV24-1 CATSDPPQSGQGNTGELFF
TRBJ2-7 TRBV27 CASSLSERGYEQYF
TRBJ2-3 TRBV5-1 CASSLLSGGPLTDTQYF
TRBJ1-1 TRBV7-3 CASSPEANTEAFF
TRBJ2-3 TRBV27 CASSRPPGWGTDTQYF
TRBJ1-1 TRBV29-1 CSVAARAPGQGTEAFF
TRBJ2-6 TRBV2 CASSFQGSESSGANVLTF
TRBJ2-4 TRBV5-5 CASFGAKNIQYF
TRBJ1-5 TRBV18 CASSPGTGNQPQHF
TRBJ2-5 TRBV11-1 CASSSTGLLETQYF
TRBJ1-2 TRBV28 CASSLQGAVHKGYTF
TRBJ2-5 TRBV7-3 CASSSRRGVGETQYF
TRBJ1-1 TRBV7-3 CASSLLQNTEAFF
TRBJ1-5 TRBV4-1 CASSRLLDQPQHF
TRBJ1-1 TRBV6-5 CASTRMGTNGGAFF
TRBJ1-6 TRBV7-9 CASSLDWAGSSYNSPLHF
TRBJ2-1 TRBV4-1 CASSQGQLTRVYNEQFF
TRBJ1-5 TRBV28 CASRPKGAYWQPQHF
TRBJ1-5 TRBV6-5 CASTQGAGGNQPQHF
TRBJ2-5 TRBV13 CASSLQGSGAQETQYF
TRBJ2-3 TRBV13 CASPGQGEKGRDTQYF
TRBJ1-5 TRBV30 CAWSVQTGNQPQHF
TRBJ2-2 TRBV5-1 CASNSGGQLTGELFF
TRBJ1-1 TRBV3-1/TRBV3-2 CASSQTIWTGRSVMPNTEAFF
TRBJ2-2 TRBV9 CASSVPSLDNTSTGELFF
TRBJ1-2 TRBV4-1 CASSHSDLDYGYTF
TRBJ2-5 TRBV29-1 CSVQGGTFKGGETQYF
TRBJ2-3 TRBV7-3 CASSLLGGGPTDTQYF
TRBJ1-3 TRBV5-4 CASSLDRSGGNTIYF